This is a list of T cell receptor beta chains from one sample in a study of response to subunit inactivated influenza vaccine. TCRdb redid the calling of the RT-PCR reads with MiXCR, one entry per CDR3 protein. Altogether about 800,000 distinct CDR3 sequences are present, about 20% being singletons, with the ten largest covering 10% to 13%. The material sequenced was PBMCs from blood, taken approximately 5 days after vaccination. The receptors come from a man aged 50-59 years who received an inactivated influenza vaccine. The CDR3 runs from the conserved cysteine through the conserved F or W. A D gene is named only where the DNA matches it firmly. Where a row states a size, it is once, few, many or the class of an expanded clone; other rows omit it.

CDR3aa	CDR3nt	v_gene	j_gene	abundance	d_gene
CSARANNEQFF	TGCAGTGCTAGAGCCAATAATGAGCAGTTCTTC	TRBV20-1	TRBJ2-1	few	.
CASSLLGQGDNEQFF	TGTGCCAGCAGTTTACTGGGACAGGGGGACAATGAGCAGTTCTTC	TRBV6-2/TRBV6-3	TRBJ2-1	few	TRBD1
CATSDPGQGDNEQFF	TGTGCCACCAGTGATCCGGGACAGGGAGACAATGAGCAGTTCTTC	TRBV24-1	TRBJ2-1	.	TRBD1
CASSQEVGTYNEQFF	TGCGCCAGCAGCCAAGAGGTCGGAACCTACAATGAGCAGTTCTTC	TRBV4-3	TRBJ2-1	.	.
CAWGPSSYNEQFF	TGTGCCTGGGGACCGAGCTCCTACAATGAGCAGTTCTTC	TRBV30	TRBJ2-1	.	.
CASSYSSTQYF	TGTGCCAGCAGTTACTCATCGACCCAGTACTTC	TRBV6-5	TRBJ2-5	.	.
CSARETSGGPHEAQYF	TGCAGTGCTAGAGAGACCTCAGGGGGCCCACACGAGGCCCAGTACTTC	TRBV20-1	TRBJ2-5	.	TRBD1
CASSLRQREPTSPTGELFF	TGCGCCAGCAGCTTACGACAGAGAGAACCGACTAGCCCGACCGGGGAGCTGTTTTTT	TRBV5-1	TRBJ2-2	.	TRBD2
CASSTRTSGVPSTDTQYF	TGTGCCAGCAGCACCCGGACTAGCGGGGTTCCGAGCACAGATACGCAGTATTTT	TRBV7-8	TRBJ2-3	few	TRBD2
CASSDIGNEQYF	TGTGCCAGCAGTGACATCGGGAACGAGCAGTACTTC	TRBV12-3/TRBV12-4	TRBJ2-7	.	.